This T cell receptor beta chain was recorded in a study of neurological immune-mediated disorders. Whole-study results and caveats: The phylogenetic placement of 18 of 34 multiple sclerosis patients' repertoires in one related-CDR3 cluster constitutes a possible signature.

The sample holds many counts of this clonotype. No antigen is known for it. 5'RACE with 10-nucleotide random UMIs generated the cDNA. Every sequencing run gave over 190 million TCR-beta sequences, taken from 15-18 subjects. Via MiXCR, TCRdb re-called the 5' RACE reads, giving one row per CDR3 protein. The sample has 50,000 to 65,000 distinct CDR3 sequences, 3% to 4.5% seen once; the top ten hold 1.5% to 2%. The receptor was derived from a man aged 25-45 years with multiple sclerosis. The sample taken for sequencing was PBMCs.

The CDR3 protein is CASSPSKNEQFF. CDR3 DNA sequence: TGTGCCAGCAGCCCTAGCAAGAATGAGCAGTTCTTC. V and J are TRBV3-1 and TRBJ2-1; the D gene is possibly TRBD2 (5 bases). The CDR3 is 12 residues long. The germline V and J ends were trimmed by 4 bases and 7 bases, with 8 bases remaining between them. Germline lookup yields CDR1 LGHDT and CDR2 YNNKEL (reference sequence).